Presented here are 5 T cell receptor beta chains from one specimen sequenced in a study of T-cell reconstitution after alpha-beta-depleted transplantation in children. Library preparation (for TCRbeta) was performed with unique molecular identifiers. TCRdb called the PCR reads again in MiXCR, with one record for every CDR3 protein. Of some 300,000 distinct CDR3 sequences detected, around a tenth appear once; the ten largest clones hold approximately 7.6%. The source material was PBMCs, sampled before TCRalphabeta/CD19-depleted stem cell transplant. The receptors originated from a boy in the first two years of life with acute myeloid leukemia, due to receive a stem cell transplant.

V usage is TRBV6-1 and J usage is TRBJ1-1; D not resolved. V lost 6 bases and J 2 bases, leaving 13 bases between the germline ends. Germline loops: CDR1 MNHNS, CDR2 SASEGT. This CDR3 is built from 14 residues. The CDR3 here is CASRHISGNTEAFF. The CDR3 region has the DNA TGTGCCAGCAGACACATTAGCGGTAACACTGAAGCTTTCTTT.

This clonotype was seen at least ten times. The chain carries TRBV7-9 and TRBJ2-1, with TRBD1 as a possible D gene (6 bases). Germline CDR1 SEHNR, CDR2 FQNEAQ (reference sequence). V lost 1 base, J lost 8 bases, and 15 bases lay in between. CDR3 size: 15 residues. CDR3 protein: CASSLGLGTIDEQFF. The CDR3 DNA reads TGTGCCAGCAGCTTAGGGTTGGGGACAATCGATGAGCAGTTCTTC.

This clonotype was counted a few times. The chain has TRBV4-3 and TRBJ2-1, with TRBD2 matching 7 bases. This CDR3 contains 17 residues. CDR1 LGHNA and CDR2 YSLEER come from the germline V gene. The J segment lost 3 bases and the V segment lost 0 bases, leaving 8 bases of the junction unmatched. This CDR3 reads CASSQDQLAEGYNEQFF. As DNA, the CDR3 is TGCGCCAGCAGCCAAGATCAGCTAGCGGAGGGCTACAATGAGCAGTTCTTC.

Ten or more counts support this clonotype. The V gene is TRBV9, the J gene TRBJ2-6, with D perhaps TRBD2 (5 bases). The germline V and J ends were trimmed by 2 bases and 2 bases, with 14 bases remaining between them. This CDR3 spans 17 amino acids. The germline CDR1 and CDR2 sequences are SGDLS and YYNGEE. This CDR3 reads CASSVGPAVTGANVLTF. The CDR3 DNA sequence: TGTGCCAGCAGCGTTGGGCCAGCGGTTACTGGGGCCAACGTCCTGACTTTC.

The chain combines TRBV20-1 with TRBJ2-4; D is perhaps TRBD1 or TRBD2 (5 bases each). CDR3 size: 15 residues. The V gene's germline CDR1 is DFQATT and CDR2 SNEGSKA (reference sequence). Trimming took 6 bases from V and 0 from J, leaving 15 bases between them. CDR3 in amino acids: CSARRLGEAKNIQYF. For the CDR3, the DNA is TGCAGTGCCAGACGGCTGGGGGAAGCCAAAAACATTCAGTACTTC.